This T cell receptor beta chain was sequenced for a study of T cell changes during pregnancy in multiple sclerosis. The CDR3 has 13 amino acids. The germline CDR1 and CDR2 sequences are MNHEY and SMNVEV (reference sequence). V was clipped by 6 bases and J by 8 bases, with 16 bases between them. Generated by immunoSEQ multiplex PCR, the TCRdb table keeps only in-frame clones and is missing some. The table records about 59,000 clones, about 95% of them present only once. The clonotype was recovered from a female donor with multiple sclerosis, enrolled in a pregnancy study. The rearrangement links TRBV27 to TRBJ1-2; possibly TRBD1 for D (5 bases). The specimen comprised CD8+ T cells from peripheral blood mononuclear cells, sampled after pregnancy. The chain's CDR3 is CASRPRGGEGYTF. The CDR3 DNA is TGTGCCAGCAGGCCTAGGGGAGGTGAAGGCTACACCTTC.